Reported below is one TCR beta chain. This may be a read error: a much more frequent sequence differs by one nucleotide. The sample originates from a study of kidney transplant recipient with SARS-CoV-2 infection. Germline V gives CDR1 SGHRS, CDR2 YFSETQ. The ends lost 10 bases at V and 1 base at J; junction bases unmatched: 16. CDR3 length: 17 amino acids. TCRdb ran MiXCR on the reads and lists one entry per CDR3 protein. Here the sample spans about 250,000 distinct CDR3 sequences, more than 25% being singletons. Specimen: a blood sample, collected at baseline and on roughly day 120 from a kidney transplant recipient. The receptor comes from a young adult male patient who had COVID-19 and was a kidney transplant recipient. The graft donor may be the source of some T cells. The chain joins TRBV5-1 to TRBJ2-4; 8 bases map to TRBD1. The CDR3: CAGRQGTLVGAKNIQYF. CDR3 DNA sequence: TGCGCCGGCCGACAGGGGACGTTAGTAGGGGCCAAAAACATTCAGTACTTC.